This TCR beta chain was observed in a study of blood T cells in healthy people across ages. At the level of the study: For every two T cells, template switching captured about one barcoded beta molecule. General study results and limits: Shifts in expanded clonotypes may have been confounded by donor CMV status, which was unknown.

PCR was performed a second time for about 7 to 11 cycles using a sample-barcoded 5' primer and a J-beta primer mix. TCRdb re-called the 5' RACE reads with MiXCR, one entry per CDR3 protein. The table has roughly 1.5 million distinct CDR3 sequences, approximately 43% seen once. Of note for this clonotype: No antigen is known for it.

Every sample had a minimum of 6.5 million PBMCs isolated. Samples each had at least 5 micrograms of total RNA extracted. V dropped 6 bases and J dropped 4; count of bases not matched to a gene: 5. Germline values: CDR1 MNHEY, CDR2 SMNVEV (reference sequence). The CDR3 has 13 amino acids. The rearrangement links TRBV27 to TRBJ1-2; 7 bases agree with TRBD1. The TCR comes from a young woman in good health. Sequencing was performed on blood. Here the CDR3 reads CASRNTGAYGYTF. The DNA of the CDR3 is TGTGCCAGCAGAAACACAGGGGCCTATGGCTACACCTTC.